The TCR beta chain described here comes from a study of shared clonotypes between healthy human individuals. Study-wide context: The donor group consisted of a couple of women and three men, aged 18 to 49.

Each PCR replicate run on unsorted PBMC took in 250 to 300 ng DNA, roughly 32,000 T cell genomes. Bulk PBMC genomic DNA spanned ten immunoSEQ deep plates. Authors' analysis steps: Filtering was not the same, since immunoSEQ gave junction-only sequences without quality scores. Profiling relied on immunoSEQ multiplex PCR, and the TCRdb table lists in-frame clones only, not all of them. Clone size and V and J calls were adopted from that table, with D and trimming inferred from the DNA. The sample carries 450,000 to 500,000 clones, around four fifths recorded once. The CDR3 loop spans 18 amino acids. The V gene's germline CDR1 is MNHEY and CDR2 SMNVEV (reference sequence). Trimming at V came to 2 bases and at J to 10 bases, leaving 15 bases not matched to a gene.

The sequence was obtained from a woman aged 40 to 50 in good health. Some clones in this sample may be carry-over from other donors' samples. Source material: PBMCs. The V gene is TRBV27, the J gene TRBJ2-1, with 12 bases lining up with TRBD2. The CDR3 sequence is CASSLTPDRLAGEGEQFF. The CDR3 DNA reads as TGTGCCAGCAGTTTAACCCCTGACCGACTAGCGGGAGAGGGGGAGCAGTTCTTC.